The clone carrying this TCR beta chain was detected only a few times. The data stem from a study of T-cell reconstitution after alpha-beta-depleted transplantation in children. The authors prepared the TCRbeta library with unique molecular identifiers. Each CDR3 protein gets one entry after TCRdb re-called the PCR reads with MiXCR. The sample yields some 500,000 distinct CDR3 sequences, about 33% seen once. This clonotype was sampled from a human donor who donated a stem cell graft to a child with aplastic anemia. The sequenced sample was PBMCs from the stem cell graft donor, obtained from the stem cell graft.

The CDR3 spells CASSLGGLPYNEQFF. DNA of the CDR3: TGTGCCAGCAGCCTAGGGGGACTACCTTACAATGAGCAGTTCTTC. The chain couples TRBV5-6 to TRBJ2-1, with D maybe TRBD2 (7 bases). Deletions cut 4 bases from V and 4 bases from J, with 15 bases between. The CDR3 consists of 15 residues. Germline V gives CDR1 SGHDT, CDR2 YYEEEE. Full variable domain (rest looked up from reference TRBV5-6 and TRBJ2-1): DAGVTQSPTHLIKTRGQQVTLRCSPKSGHDTVSWYQQALGQGPQFIFQYYEEEERQRGNFPDRFSGHQFPNYSSELNVNALLLGDSALYLCASSLGGLPYNEQFFGPGTRLTVL.